Shown below are 21 T cell receptor beta chains from a single sample sequenced in a study of OX40 agonist ivuxolimab in advanced cancers. TCRdb's table, derived via immunoSEQ multiplex PCR, lists solely in-frame clones and lacks some. The repertoire includes more than 60,000 clones, approximately 90% of them detected once, and around an eighth sits in the top ten. This sample comprised CD4+ or CD8+ T cells sorted from blood, obtained in a trial of the OX40 agonist ivuxolimab. These receptors were taken from an adult with an advanced solid tumor such as melanoma, head and neck, liver or kidney cancer.

The CDR3 sequence is CASSVLQGLGYTF. CDR3 sequence (DNA): TGTGCCAGCAGCGTACTTCAGGGGCTTGGCTACACCTTC. This chain joins TRBV9 and TRBJ1-2; possibly TRBD1 for D (6 bases). Between the trimmed V and J ends, which lost 1 base and 7 bases, there was a span of 11 bases. Germline-derived CDR1 and CDR2 are SGDLS and YYNGEE. This CDR3 has 13 residues.

The chain links TRBV30 to TRBJ2-1; 8 positions match TRBD2. J was trimmed by 4 bases and V by 3 bases; bases with no gene match: 2. This CDR3 is built from 13 residues. Per germline, CDR1 GTSNPN and CDR2 SVGIG (reference sequence). CDR3 sequence reads: CAWSGGDYNEQFF. The CDR3 coding sequence is TGTGCCTGGAGCGGGGGGGATTACAATGAGCAGTTCTTC.

The genes are TRBV6-6 and TRBJ1-1, with TRBD1 matching over 7 bases. The trim removed 5 bases at V and 3 bases at J, leaving 9 bases unmatched. This CDR3 spans 15 amino acids. Germline V lookup: CDR1 MNHNY, CDR2 SVGAGI (reference sequence). The CDR3 reads CASSRRQGGDTEAFF. In DNA form, the CDR3 reads TGTGCCAGCAGTCGTAGACAGGGAGGGGACACTGAAGCTTTCTTT.

The chain is built from TRBV9 and TRBJ2-7; tentatively, D is TRBD1 (5 bases). The V gene lost 2 bases and the J gene lost 1 base, with 10 bases spanning the gap. The CDR3 is made up of 14 amino acids. Germline CDR1 is SGDLS and CDR2 is YYNGEE. CDR3 protein: CASSVTEGSYEQYF. The CDR3 region has the DNA TGTGCCAGCAGCGTGACAGAAGGGTCCTACGAGCAGTACTTC.

The genes are TRBV7-9 and TRBJ2-1; 7 bases line up with TRBD2. There are 16 residues in the CDR3. CDR1 is SEHNR and CDR2 is FQNEAQ in the germline V gene (reference sequence). The V gene end was trimmed by 5 bases and the J gene end by 10 bases; junction bases not matched to a gene: 17. The CDR3 sequence is CASSPLPFGGDREQFF. In DNA form, the CDR3 reads TGTGCCAGCAGCCCCCTACCGTTTGGGGGGGATCGAGAGCAGTTCTTC.

The genes are TRBV19 and TRBJ1-1, with 11 bases fitting TRBD1. The CDR3 is 15 residues long. Germline CDR1 is LNHDA and CDR2 is SQIVND (reference sequence). The junction had 10 bases not matched to a gene; V was cut back by 10 bases and J by 3 bases. The CDR3 spells CATRTGGASYTEAFF. Written as DNA, the CDR3 is TGTGCCACCAGGACAGGGGGCGCGTCGTACACTGAAGCTTTCTTT.

The genes are TRBV19 and TRBJ2-7; 12 nucleotides agree with TRBD2. The CDR3 extends over 17 amino acids. Germline CDR1 and CDR2: LNHDA and SQIVND (reference sequence). Trimming cost V 5 bases and J 6 bases; bases outside gene matches: 14. CDR3 amino acids: CASSVMTSGSRWGEQYF. CDR3 sequence (DNA): TGTGCCAGTAGTGTCATGACTAGCGGGAGTCGTTGGGGCGAGCAGTACTTC.

The chain is built from TRBV4-1 and TRBJ2-1; D is uncertain. The CDR3 loop spans 12 amino acids. Trimming took off 0 bases at V and 6 bases at J, with 3 bases between the two ends. The germline V gene encodes CDR1 MGHRA and CDR2 YSYEKL. The CDR3 sequence: CASSQDLNEQFF. The DNA for the CDR3 is TGCGCCAGCAGCCAAGATCTCAATGAGCAGTTCTTC.

V usage is TRBV28 and J usage is TRBJ1-1; D possibly corresponds to TRBD1 (5 bases). The germline CDR1 and CDR2 sequences are MDHEN and SYDVKM. The CDR3 extends over 14 amino acids. V lost 2 bases, J lost 3 bases, and 10 bases lay in between. The CDR3 DNA is TGTGCCAGCAGTTTAGCCGGGGGTCACACTGAAGCTTTCTTT. Translated, it gives CASSLAGGHTEAFF.

The chain joins TRBV2 to TRBJ1-4; D not resolved. From germline, CDR1 is SNHLY and CDR2 FYNNEI. This CDR3 comprises 14 residues. Trimming stripped 3 bases from V and 3 bases from J, with 8 bases between. In nucleotides, the CDR3 is TGTGCCAGCAGTGAGGGGTGGTCTAATGAAAAACTGTTTTTT. Translation gives CASSEGWSNEKLFF.

This chain connects TRBV28 to TRBJ2-7; a possible D gene is TRBD1 (5 bases). Germline-derived CDR1 and CDR2 are MDHEN and SYDVKM. Trimming shortened V by 2 bases and J by 3 bases, and 17 bases separated the two germline ends. CDR3 length equals 16 residues. The CDR3 coding sequence is TGTGCCAGCAGTTTAACCCTGACAGTTTTAGACTACGAGCAGTACTTC. It codes for CASSLTLTVLDYEQYF.

The sample holds one count of this clone. The rearrangement joins TRBV6-1 to TRBJ1-5; the D gene is possibly TRBD1 (5 bases). There are 14 residues in the CDR3. V shed 1 base and J shed 6 bases, with 10 bases lying between them. CDR1 MNHNS and CDR2 SASEGT come from the germline V gene. In DNA form, the CDR3 reads TGTGCCAGCAGTGAAGTGGGGGGTATTCAGCCCCAGCATTTT. Translated: CASSEVGGIQPQHF.

The V call is TRBV29-1, the J call TRBJ2-7; the D is unclear. V lost 5 bases and J lost 2, with 10 bases in between. Germline V gene lookup returns CDR1 SQVTM and CDR2 ANQGSEA. This CDR3 is 12 amino acids long. The CDR3 loop reads CSVISQTYEQYF. The DNA of the CDR3 is TGCAGCGTTATTAGTCAGACCTACGAGCAGTACTTC.

The chain has TRBV4-1 and TRBJ2-4, with D perhaps assigned TRBD1 or TRBD2 (5 bases each). V was pared by 1 base and J by 5 bases, with 9 bases between. The germline CDR1 and CDR2 sequences are MGHRA and YSYEKL. The CDR3 length is 14 residues. The DNA of the CDR3 is TGCGCCAGCAGCCAAGTTGGGGGAGAAAACATTCAGTACTTC. Encoded protein: CASSQVGGENIQYF.

The CDR3 protein is CASSSKTSGEREQFF. The CDR3 DNA is TGTGCCAGCAGCTCGAAGACTAGCGGTGAGCGTGAGCAGTTCTTC. The chain joins TRBV7-3 to TRBJ2-1; 9 nucleotides agree with TRBD2. This CDR3 contains 15 residues. CDR1 is SGHTA, CDR2 FQGTGA, per germline. The V and J ends lost 4 bases and 9 bases, in that order; junction bases with no gene match: 10. Full variable domain (remainder filled in from reference TRBV7-3 and TRBJ2-1): GAGVSQTPSNKVTEKGKYVELRCDPISGHTALYWYRQSLGQGPEFLIYFQGTGAADDSGLPNDRFFAVRPEGSVSTLKIQRTERGDSAVYLCASSSKTSGEREQFFGPGTRLTVL.

This clone came up a few times. The chain recombines TRBV9 with TRBJ1-5; D gene unclear. Germline assignment: CDR1 SGDLS and CDR2 YYNGEE. The length of the CDR3 is 14 residues. Trimming took 2 bases from V and 3 from J, leaving 9 bases between them. CDR3 amino acids: CASSVAGDNQPQHF. For the CDR3, the DNA is TGTGCCAGCAGCGTGGCAGGTGACAATCAGCCCCAGCATTTT.

The chain uses TRBV7-9 and TRBJ2-1, with 7 bases identical to TRBD2. Germline values: CDR1 SEHNR, CDR2 FQNEAQ (reference sequence). J was trimmed by 8 bases and V by 3 bases; bases with no gene match: 13. CDR3 length equals 16 residues. CDR3 sequence (DNA): TGTGCCAGCAGCTTCAGAGATAGCGGGCCGTCCGATGAGCAGTTCTTC. It specifies CASSFRDSGPSDEQFF. Supplemented by reference TRBV7-9 and TRBJ2-1, the full variable domain reads DTGVSQNPRHKITKRGQNVTFRCDPISEHNRLYWYRQTLGQGPEFLTYFQNEAQLEKSRLLSDRFSAERPKGSFSTLEIQRTEQGDSAMYLCASSFRDSGPSDEQFFGPGTRLTVL.

This clone has a single count. The chain has TRBV9 and TRBJ2-7, with 7 bases aligning to TRBD1. The germline V gene encodes CDR1 SGDLS and CDR2 YYNGEE. V lost 7 bases to trimming and J lost 3 bases; unmatched junction nucleotides: 7. The CDR3 sequence is 13 residues long. CDR3 protein: CASATGQDYEQYF. The CDR3 nucleotides read TGTGCCAGCGCCACAGGACAGGACTACGAGCAGTACTTC.

The V and J genes are TRBV29-1 and TRBJ2-7; 8 bases are shared with TRBD1. Trimming removed 5 bases from V and 3 bases from J; junction bases left unmatched: 12. Germline values: CDR1 SQVTM, CDR2 ANQGSEA. The CDR3 totals 15 residues. CDR3 coding DNA: TGCAGCGTTAACCAACCGGGACAGGCAGACTACGAGCAGTACTTC. As protein: CSVNQPGQADYEQYF.

V usage is TRBV19 and J usage is TRBJ1-2; unclear D gene. The CDR3 length is 11 residues. Germline V CDR1 and CDR2: LNHDA, SQIVND (reference sequence). Trimming cost V 6 bases and J 7 bases, with 9 bases left between them. The CDR3 reads CASSLGFGYTF. Here the CDR3 DNA reads TGTGCCAGTAGCTTAGGTTTTGGCTACACCTTC.

DNA for the CDR3: TGTGCCTGGAGAGGGGAGCAGAGTACGGAGACCCAGTACTTC. It is translated as CAWRGEQSTETQYF. The chain combines TRBV30 with TRBJ2-5; tentatively, D is TRBD1 or TRBD2 (5 bases each). Germline V gives CDR1 GTSNPN, CDR2 SVGIG (reference sequence). Trimming removed 3 bases at V and 5 bases at J, with 16 bases between. This CDR3 is 14 amino acids long.